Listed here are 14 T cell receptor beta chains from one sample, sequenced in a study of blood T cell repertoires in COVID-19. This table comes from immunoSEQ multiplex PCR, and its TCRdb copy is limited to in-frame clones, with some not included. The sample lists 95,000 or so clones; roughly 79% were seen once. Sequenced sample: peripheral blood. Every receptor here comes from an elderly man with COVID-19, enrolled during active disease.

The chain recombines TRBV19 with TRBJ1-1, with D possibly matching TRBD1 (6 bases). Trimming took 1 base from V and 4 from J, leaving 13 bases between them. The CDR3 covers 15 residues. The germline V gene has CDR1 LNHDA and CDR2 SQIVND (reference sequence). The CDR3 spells CASSIGGGSLTEAFF. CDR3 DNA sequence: TGTGCCAGTAGTATAGGTGGGGGCAGCCTCACTGAAGCTTTCTTT.

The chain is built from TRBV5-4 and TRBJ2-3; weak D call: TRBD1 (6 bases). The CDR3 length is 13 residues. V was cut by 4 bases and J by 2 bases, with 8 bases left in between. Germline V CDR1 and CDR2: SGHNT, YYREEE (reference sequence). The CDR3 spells CASSRDNTDTQYF. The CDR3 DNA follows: TGTGCCAGCAGCCGGGACAACACAGATACGCAGTATTTT.

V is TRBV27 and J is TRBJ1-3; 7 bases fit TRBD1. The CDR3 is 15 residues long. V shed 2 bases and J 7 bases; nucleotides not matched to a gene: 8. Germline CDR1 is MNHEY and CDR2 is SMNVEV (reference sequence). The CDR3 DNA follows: TGTGCCAGCAGTTTAGAAGGCAGGGGGAGGAACACCATATATTTT. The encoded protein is CASSLEGRGRNTIYF.

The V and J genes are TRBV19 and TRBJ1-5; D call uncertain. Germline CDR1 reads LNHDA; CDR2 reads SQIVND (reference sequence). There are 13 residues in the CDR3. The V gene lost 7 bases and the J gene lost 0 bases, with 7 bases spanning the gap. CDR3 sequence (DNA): TGTGCCAGTAAACGAGATAGCAATCAGCCCCAGCATTTT. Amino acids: CASKRDSNQPQHF.

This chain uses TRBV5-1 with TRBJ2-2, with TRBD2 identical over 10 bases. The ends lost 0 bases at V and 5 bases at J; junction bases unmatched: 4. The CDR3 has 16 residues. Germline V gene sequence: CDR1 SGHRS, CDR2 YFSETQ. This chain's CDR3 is CASSLAPSGSTGELFF. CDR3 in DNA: TGCGCCAGCAGCTTGGCCCCTAGCGGGAGTACCGGGGAGCTGTTTTTT.

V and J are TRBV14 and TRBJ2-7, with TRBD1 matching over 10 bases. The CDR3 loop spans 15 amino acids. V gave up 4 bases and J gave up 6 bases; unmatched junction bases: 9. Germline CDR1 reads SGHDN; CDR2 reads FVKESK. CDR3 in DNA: TGTGCCAGCAGCCGACCGGGACAGGGGAGTAGCGAGCAGTACTTC. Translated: CASSRPGQGSSEQYF.

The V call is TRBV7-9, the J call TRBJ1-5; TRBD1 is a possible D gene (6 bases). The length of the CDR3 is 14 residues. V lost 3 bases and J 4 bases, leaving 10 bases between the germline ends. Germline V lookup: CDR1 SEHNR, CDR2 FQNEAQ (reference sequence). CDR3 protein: CASSLGQINQPQHF. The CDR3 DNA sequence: TGTGCCAGCAGCTTGGGACAAATAAATCAGCCCCAGCATTTT.

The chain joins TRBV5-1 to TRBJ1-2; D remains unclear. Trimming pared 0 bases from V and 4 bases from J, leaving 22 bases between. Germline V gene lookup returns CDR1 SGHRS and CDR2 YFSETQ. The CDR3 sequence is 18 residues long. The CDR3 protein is CASSLASQVHQNPYGYTF. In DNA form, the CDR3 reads TGCGCCAGCAGCTTGGCTAGCCAGGTTCACCAAAACCCCTATGGCTACACCTTC.

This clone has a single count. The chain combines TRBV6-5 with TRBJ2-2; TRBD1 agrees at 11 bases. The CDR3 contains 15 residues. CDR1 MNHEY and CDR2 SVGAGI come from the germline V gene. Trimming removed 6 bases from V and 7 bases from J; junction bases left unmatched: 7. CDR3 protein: CASRGTGGSGGELFF. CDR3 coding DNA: TGTGCCAGCAGAGGGACAGGGGGATCGGGCGGGGAGCTGTTTTTT.

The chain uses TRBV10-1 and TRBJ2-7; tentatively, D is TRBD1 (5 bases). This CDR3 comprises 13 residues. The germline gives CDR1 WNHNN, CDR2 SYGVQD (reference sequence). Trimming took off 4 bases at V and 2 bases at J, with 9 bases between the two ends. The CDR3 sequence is CASSAGIAYEQYF. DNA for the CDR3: TGCGCCAGCAGTGCAGGGATTGCCTACGAGCAGTACTTC.

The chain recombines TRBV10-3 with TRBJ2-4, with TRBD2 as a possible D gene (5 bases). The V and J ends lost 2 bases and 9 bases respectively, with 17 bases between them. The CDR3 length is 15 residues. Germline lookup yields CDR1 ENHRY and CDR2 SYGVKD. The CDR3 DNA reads TGTGCCATCAGTGAGGATCTCTCGGGGTTGGGCATTCAGTACTTC. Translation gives CAISEDLSGLGIQYF.

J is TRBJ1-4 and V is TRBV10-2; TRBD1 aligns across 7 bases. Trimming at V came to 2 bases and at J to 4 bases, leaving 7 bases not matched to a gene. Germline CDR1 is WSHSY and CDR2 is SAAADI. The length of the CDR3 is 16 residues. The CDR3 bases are TGCGCCAGCAGTGAGGGGCGGACAGGATTTAATGAAAAACTGTTTTTT. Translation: CASSEGRTGFNEKLFF.

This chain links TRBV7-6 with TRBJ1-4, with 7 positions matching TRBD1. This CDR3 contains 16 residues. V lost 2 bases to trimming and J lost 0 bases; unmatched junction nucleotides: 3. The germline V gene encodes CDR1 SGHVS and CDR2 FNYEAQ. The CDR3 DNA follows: TGTGCCAGCAGCTTAAGGACAGGCGCAACTAATGAAAAACTGTTTTTT. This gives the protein CASSLRTGATNEKLFF.

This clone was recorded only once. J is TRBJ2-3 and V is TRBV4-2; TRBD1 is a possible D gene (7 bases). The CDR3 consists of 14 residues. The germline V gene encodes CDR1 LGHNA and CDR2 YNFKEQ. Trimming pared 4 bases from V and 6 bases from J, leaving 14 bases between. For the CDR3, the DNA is TGTGCCAGCAGCCCCTCGACAGGGAGGGATACGCAGTATTTT. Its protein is CASSPSTGRDTQYF.